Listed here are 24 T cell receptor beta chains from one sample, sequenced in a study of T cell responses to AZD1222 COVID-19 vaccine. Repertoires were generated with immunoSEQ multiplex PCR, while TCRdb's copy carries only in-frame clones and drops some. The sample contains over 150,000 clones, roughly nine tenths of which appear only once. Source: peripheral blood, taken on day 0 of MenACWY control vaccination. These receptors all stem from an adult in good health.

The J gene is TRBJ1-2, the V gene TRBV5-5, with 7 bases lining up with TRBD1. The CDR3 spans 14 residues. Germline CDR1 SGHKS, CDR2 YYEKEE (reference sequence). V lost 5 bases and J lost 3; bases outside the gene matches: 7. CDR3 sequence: CASRVVRGDYGYTF. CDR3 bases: TGTGCCAGCAGAGTAGTCAGGGGGGACTATGGCTACACCTTC. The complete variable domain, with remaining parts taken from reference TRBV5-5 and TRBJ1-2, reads DAGVTQSPTHLIKTRGQQVTLRCSPISGHKSVSWYQQVLGQGPQFIFQYYEKEERGRGNFPDRFSARQFPNYSSELNVNALLLGDSALYLCASRVVRGDYGYTFGSGTRLTVV.

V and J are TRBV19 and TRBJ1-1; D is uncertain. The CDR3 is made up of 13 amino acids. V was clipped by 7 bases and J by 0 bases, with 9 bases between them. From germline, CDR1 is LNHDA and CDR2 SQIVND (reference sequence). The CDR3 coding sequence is TGTGCCAGTACAGTATTCATGAACACTGAAGCTTTCTTT. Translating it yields CASTVFMNTEAFF.

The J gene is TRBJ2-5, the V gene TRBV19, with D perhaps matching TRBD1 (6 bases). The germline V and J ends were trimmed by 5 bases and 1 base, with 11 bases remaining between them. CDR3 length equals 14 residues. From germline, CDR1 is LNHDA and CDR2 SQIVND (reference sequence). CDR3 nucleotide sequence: TGTGCCAGTAGTTCTCACAGGGTCCAAGAGACCCAGTACTTC. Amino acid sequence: CASSSHRVQETQYF.

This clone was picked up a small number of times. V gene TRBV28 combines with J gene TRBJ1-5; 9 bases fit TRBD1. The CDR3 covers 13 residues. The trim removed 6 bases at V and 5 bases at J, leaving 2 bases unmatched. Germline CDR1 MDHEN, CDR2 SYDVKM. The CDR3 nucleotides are TGTGCCAGCAGACAGGGGGCGGATCAGCCCCAGCATTTT. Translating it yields CASRQGADQPQHF.

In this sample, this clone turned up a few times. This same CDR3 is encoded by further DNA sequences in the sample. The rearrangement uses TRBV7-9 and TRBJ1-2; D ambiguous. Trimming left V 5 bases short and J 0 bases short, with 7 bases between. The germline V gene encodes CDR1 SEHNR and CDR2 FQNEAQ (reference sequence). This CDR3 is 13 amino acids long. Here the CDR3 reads CASSPLANYGYTF. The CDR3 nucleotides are TGTGCCAGCAGCCCTCTCGCTAACTATGGCTACACCTTC.

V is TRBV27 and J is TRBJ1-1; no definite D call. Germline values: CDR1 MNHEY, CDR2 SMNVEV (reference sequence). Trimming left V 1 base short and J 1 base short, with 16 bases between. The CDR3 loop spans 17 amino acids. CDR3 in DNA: TGTGCCAGCAGTTTATTGACTATCGGGCGGTGGAACACTGAAGCTTTCTTT. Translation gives CASSLLTIGRWNTEAFF.

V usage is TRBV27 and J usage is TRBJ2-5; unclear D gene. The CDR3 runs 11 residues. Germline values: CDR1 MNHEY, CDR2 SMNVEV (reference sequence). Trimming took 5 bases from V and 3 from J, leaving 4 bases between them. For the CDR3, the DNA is TGTGCCAGCAGTCACAAAGAGACCCAGTACTTC. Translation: CASSHKETQYF.

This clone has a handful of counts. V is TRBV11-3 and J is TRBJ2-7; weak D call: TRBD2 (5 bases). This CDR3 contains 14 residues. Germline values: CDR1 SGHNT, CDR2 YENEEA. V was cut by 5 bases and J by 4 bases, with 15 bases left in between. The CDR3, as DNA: TGTGCCAGCAGCCGAGGACGGGAAGCTTACGAGCAGTACTTC. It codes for CASSRGREAYEQYF.

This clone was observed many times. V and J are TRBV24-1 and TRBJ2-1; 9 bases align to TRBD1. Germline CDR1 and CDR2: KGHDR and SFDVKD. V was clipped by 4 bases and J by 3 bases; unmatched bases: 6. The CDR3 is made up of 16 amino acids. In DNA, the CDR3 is TGTGCCACCAGTGACTTTGACAGGGGGGGCTACAATGAGCAGTTCTTC. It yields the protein CATSDFDRGGYNEQFF.

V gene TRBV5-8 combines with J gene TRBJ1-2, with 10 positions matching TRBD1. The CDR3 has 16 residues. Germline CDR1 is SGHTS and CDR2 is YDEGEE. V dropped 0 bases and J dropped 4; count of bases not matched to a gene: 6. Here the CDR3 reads CASSLVSGQGFYGYTF. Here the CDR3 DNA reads TGTGCCAGCAGCTTGGTCTCGGGACAGGGGTTCTATGGCTACACCTTC.

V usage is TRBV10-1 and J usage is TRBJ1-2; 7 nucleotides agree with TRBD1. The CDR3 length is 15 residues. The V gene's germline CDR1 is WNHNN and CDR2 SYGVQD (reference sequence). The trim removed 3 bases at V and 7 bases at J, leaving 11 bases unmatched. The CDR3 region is CASSDGGGAYTGYTF. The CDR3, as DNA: TGCGCCAGCAGTGACGGAGGGGGCGCGTATACTGGCTACACCTTC.

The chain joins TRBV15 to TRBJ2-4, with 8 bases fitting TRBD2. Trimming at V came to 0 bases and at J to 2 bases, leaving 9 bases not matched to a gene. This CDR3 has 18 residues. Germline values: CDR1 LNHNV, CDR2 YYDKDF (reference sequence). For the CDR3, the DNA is TGTGCCACCAGCAGAGAAGGCGGGAGGTCCCGTACCAAAAACATTCAGTACTTC. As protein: CATSREGGRSRTKNIQYF.

The CDR3 DNA sequence: TGTGCCAGCAGCTTATCAAAGGGTTTGGACACTGAAGCTTTCTTT. Its translation is CASSLSKGLDTEAFF. The V call is TRBV5-4, the J call TRBJ1-1; D not resolved. Trimming took off 2 bases at V and 3 bases at J, with 14 bases between the two ends. CDR3 length: 15 amino acids. Germline V gene data show CDR1 as SGHNT and CDR2 as YYREEE (reference sequence). Full variable domain (rest looked up from reference TRBV5-4 and TRBJ1-1): ETGVTQSPTHLIKTRGQQVTLRCSSQSGHNTVSWYQQALGQGPQFIFQYYREEENGRGNFPPRFSGLQFPNYSSELNVNALELDDSALYLCASSLSKGLDTEAFFGQGTRLTVV.

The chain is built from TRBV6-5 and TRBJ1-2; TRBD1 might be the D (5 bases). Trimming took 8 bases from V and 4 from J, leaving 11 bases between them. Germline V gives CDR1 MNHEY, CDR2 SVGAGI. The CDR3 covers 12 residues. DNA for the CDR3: TGTGCCAGCTCGCGGGGGTTCTATGGCTACACCTTC. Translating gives CASSRGFYGYTF.

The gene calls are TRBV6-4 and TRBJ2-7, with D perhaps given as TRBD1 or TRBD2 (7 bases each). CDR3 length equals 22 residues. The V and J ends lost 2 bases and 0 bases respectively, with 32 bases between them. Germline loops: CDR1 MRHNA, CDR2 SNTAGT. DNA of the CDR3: TGTGCCAGCAGTGACCGGACTAGAACTTGGGGGACAGTACGGCCGAGCTCCTACGAGCAGTACGTC. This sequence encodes CASSDRTRTWGTVRPSSYEQYV.

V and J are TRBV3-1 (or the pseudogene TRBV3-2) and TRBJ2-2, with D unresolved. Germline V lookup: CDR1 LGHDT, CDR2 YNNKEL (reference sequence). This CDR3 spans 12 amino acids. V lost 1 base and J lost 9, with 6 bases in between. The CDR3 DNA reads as TGTGCCAGCAGCCAAGTAGGGAGGGAGCTGTTTTTT. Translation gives CASSQVGRELFF.

The CDR3 loop reads CASRTPALVAVMSSYNEQFF. The DNA of the CDR3 is TGTGCCAGCAGGACCCCCGCTTTAGTAGCGGTCATGAGCTCCTACAATGAGCAGTTCTTC. V usage is TRBV6-4 and J usage is TRBJ2-1; perhaps TRBD2 as D (6 bases). The germline V and J ends were trimmed by 6 bases and 0 bases, with 27 bases remaining between them. CDR3 length: 20 amino acids. The germline V gene has CDR1 MRHNA and CDR2 SNTAGT.

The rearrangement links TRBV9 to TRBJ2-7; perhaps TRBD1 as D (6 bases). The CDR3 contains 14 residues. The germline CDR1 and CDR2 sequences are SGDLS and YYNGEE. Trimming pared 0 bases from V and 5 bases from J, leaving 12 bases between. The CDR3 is CASSVEGQSHEQYF. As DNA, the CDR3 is TGTGCCAGCAGCGTAGAAGGACAGTCCCACGAGCAGTACTTC.

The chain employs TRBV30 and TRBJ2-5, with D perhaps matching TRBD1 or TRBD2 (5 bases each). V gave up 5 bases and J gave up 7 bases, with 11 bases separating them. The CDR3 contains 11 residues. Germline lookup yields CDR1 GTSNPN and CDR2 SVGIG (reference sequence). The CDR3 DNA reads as TGTGCCTGGGGACCGGGGCCGACCCAGTACTTC. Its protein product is CAWGPGPTQYF.

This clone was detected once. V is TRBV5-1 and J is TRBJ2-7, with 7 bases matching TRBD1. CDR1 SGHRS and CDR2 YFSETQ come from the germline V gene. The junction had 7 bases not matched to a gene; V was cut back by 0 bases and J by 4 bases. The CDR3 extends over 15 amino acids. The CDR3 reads CASSLVRTGPYEQYF. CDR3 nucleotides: TGCGCCAGCAGCTTGGTGAGGACAGGACCGTACGAGCAGTACTTC.

As DNA, the CDR3 is TGTGCCAGCCGAAGGGGGGCTGAAAAACTGTTTTTT. This encodes CASRRGAEKLFF. V usage is TRBV28 and J usage is TRBJ1-4; possible D gene TRBD1, 6 bases. The germline V and J ends were trimmed by 8 bases and 7 bases, with 11 bases remaining between them. This CDR3 comprises 12 residues. Germline V CDR1 and CDR2: MDHEN, SYDVKM. Complete variable domain (other parts from reference TRBV28 and TRBJ1-4): DVKVTQSSRYLVKRTGEKVFLECVQDMDHENMFWYRQDPGLGLRLIYFSYDVKMKEKGDIPEGYSVSREKKERFSLILESASTNQTSMYLCASRRGAEKLFFGSGTQLSVL.

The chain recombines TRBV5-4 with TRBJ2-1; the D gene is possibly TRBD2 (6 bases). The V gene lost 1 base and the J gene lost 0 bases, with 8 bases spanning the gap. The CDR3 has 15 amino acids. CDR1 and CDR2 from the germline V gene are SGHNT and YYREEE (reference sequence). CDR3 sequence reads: CASSLQGGSYNEQFF. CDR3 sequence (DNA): TGTGCCAGCAGCTTGCAGGGAGGCTCCTACAATGAGCAGTTCTTC.

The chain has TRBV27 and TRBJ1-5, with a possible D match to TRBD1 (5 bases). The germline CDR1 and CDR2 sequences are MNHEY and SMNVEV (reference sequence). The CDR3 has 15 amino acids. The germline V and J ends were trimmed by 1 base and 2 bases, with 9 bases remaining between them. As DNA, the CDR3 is TGTGCCAGCAGTTTATGGGGGGTGGGCAATCAGCCCCAGCATTTT. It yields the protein CASSLWGVGNQPQHF.

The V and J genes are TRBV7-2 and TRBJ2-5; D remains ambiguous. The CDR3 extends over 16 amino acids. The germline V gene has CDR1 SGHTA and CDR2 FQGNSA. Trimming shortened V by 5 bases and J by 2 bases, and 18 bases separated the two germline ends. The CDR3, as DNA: TGTGCCAGCAGCCCGCCGCTGCCACCCGGGCAAGAGACCCAGTACTTC. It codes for CASSPPLPPGQETQYF.